The clone carrying this TCR beta chain occurred many times. Its specificity is not known. This sample's RNA came from whole unsorted tissue. Distant lung tissue was collected more than 3 cm away from the tumor edge. Newly diagnosed lung cancer patients had thoracic surgery in China, August–late 2014, without prior chemotherapy. The germline V gene encodes CDR1 SEHNR and CDR2 FQNEAQ (reference sequence). The CDR3 sequence is 14 residues long. V shed 5 bases and J 5 bases; nucleotides not matched to a gene: 5. TCRbeta libraries were built with three rounds of nested PCR, modified from ARM-PCR. Each CDR3 protein gets one entry after TCRdb re-called the multiplex PCR reads with MiXCR. The data contain about 48,000 distinct CDR3 sequences, 64% of them seen just once; the ten biggest clones take up roughly 30%. This sample stems from a study of tumor and adjacent non-tumor tissue in lung cancer. Study-level background: Samples averaged around 3.9 million productive TCRbeta reads each.

Findings and caveats of the study: Tumor tissue had significantly higher TCR diversity than normal lung. Top 100 clones took a larger repertoire share in normal lung.

The receptor's source is a woman aged 70-85 years with non-small cell lung cancer. J is TRBJ1-5 and V is TRBV7-9; 8 bases align to TRBD1. The sample was distant non-tumor lung tissue. The CDR3 DNA reads TGTGCCAGCAGCCTCTTGACAGGGGATCAGCCCCAGCATTTT. It yields the protein CASSLLTGDQPQHF.